This TCR beta chain appears in the sequencing data of a study of T-cell memory formation after mild COVID-19. This clonotype was counted many times. The antigen is undetermined. V was pared by 9 bases and J by 4 bases, with 6 bases of the junction left unmatched. CDR3 size: 14 residues. CDR1 is MNHEY, CDR2 SVGAGI, per germline. Findings of the study overall: Memory sampled before infection contained some responding clones, suggesting cross-reactive memory joined.

One entry per CDR3 protein, called by TCRdb with MiXCR from the 5' RACE reads. The sample lists around 130,000 distinct CDR3 sequences, about 16% occurring once. The sample taken for sequencing was PBMCs or a T cell subset sorted from them (not recorded which). The receptor was isolated from an adult woman who had mild COVID-19 (a few samples of this study predate the infection). Cell type and time point are not known. V gene TRBV6-5 combines with J gene TRBJ2-3, with 11 positions matching TRBD2. Here the CDR3 DNA reads TGTGCCAGTCATAGCGGGGGGGCCGCAGATACGCAGTATTTT. This codes for CASHSGGAADTQYF.